Only a few counts were recorded for the clone carrying this T cell receptor beta chain. The antigen remains undetermined. The sample is drawn from a study of naive and memory T cell subsets. The beta constant-region primer was an equimolar mix of two oligonucleotides covering TRBC1 and TRBC2. Ligated cDNA was amplified by four rounds of PCR with nested alpha and beta constant-region primers and SP2. TCRdb analysed the UMI-ligation and nested PCR reads with MiXCR anew, one entry per CDR3 protein. The sample contains 150,000 or so distinct CDR3 sequences, 20% to 25% of which appear only once. The CDR3 loop spans 14 amino acids. Trimming cost V 5 bases and J 0 bases, with 8 bases left between them. Germline V gene sequence: CDR1 LGHDT, CDR2 YNNKEL (reference sequence). Study-wide results and limits: Especially in CD8 cells, naive repertoires contained a few larger clonotypes, possibly CD45RA-re-expressing memory cells.

The TCR originated in a human donor in good health. The chain couples TRBV3-1 to TRBJ2-1; D ambiguous. Specimen: naive CD4+ T cells from blood. CDR3 sequence: CASSGRSSYNEQFF. The CDR3 nucleotides are TGTGCCAGCAGCGGTCGTTCCTCCTACAATGAGCAGTTCTTC.